These 14 T cell receptor beta chains originate from one sample sequenced in a study of blood T cell repertoires in COVID-19. Measured with immunoSEQ multiplex PCR; TCRdb has only the in-frame clones, and not every one. The sample contains a few hundred thousand clones, around 90% of which appear only once. Sequencing used PBMCs or T cells enriched from blood (not recorded which). These receptors originate from a man aged 25 to 45 in a cohort exposed to, infected with or recovered from COVID-19 (not recorded which).

This rearrangement joins TRBV15 to TRBJ2-7; 7 bases are a match to TRBD1. From germline, CDR1 is LNHNV and CDR2 YYDKDF (reference sequence). Unmatched junction bases numbered 2, after V lost 2 bases and J lost 1 base. The CDR3 is made up of 14 amino acids. The CDR3 spells CATSRQGVSYEQYF. CDR3 bases: TGTGCCACCAGCAGACAGGGGGTATCCTACGAGCAGTACTTC.

This chain connects TRBV13 to TRBJ1-3; possibly TRBD1 for D (6 bases). V was trimmed by 5 bases and J by 4 bases, leaving 15 bases between them. This CDR3 is built from 15 residues. Germline V gene lookup returns CDR1 PRHDT and CDR2 FYEKMQ (reference sequence). CDR3 loop: CASSEKGGAGNTIYF. CDR3 DNA: TGTGCCAGCAGCGAAAAAGGGGGTGCGGGAAACACCATATATTTT.

This clone came up once. Other nucleotide sequences from this sample produce the same CDR3. This sequence joins TRBV19 and TRBJ2-5; TRBD2 agrees at 15 bases. The trim removed 5 bases at V and 4 bases at J, leaving 2 bases unmatched. The CDR3 has 15 residues. In germline, CDR1 is LNHDA, CDR2 SQIVND (reference sequence). The CDR3 protein is CASSGGLAGGETQYF. In DNA, the CDR3 is TGTGCCAGTAGTGGGGGACTAGCGGGAGGAGAGACCCAGTACTTC. Together with reference TRBV19 and TRBJ2-5, the CDR3 gives the full variable domain: DGGITQSPKYLFRKEGQNVTLSCEQNLNHDAMYWYRQDPGQGLRLIYYSQIVNDFQKGDIAEGYSVSREKKESFPLTVTSAQKNPTAFYLCASSGGLAGGETQYFGPGTRLLVL.

This sequence joins TRBV19 and TRBJ2-1, with D unclear. Germline V gene lookup returns CDR1 LNHDA and CDR2 SQIVND (reference sequence). V shed 1 base and J shed 9 bases, with 13 bases lying between them. There are 14 residues in the CDR3. CDR3 nucleotide sequence: TGTGCCAGTAGTATAGGGCCCAGTTCCAGTGAGCAGTTCTTC. Translation gives CASSIGPSSSEQFF.

This rearrangement joins TRBV7-2 to TRBJ2-7; TRBD2 aligns across 7 bases. The CDR3 is made up of 13 amino acids. J gave up 3 bases and V 4 bases, and 3 bases lay outside the gene matches. CDR1 and CDR2 (germline): SGHTA, FQGNSA. The CDR3 DNA follows: TGTGCCAGCAGCTGGAAGCGGGACTACGAGCAGTACTTC. Its translation is CASSWKRDYEQYF. Together with reference TRBV7-2 and TRBJ2-7, the CDR3 gives the full variable domain: GAGVSQSPSNKVTEKGKDVELRCDPISGHTALYWYRQSLGQGLEFLIYFQGNSAPDKSGLPSDRFSAERTGGSVSTLTIQRTQQEDSAVYLCASSWKRDYEQYFGPGTRLTVT.

This chain connects TRBV6-5 to TRBJ2-7, with D perhaps matching TRBD1 (9 bases). Trimming stripped 10 bases from V and 6 bases from J, with 19 bases between. The CDR3 length is 13 residues. Germline CDR1 and CDR2: MNHEY and SVGAGI. As DNA, the CDR3 is TGTGCCACCGGGACAGGGACTAGATCCGAGCAGTACTTC. It yields the protein CATGTGTRSEQYF.

The rearrangement joins TRBV12-5 to TRBJ1-1, with D unclear. V gave up 0 bases and J gave up 1 base, with 15 bases separating them. This CDR3 comprises 17 residues. The germline V gene has CDR1 LGHNT and CDR2 FRNRAP. CDR3 sequence (DNA): TGTGCTAGTGGTTTGGTACTGACCGGCGGTGAGAACACTGAAGCTTTCTTT. Translating it yields CASGLVLTGGENTEAFF.

This clone was counted between two and nine times. This chain joins TRBV28 and TRBJ2-2, with TRBD2 matching 11 bases. Trimming took 2 bases from V and 2 from J; bases not matched to a gene: 7. Germline values: CDR1 MDHEN, CDR2 SYDVKM. This CDR3 has 18 amino acids. DNA for the CDR3: TGTGCCAGCAGTTTACTTGGACTAGCGGGCTTCAACACCGGGGAGCTGTTTTTT. Protein: CASSLLGLAGFNTGELFF.

The chain employs TRBV7-9 and TRBJ2-7; 7 bases agree with TRBD1. The CDR3 extends over 14 amino acids. Germline lookup yields CDR1 SEHNR and CDR2 FQNEAQ (reference sequence). V was clipped by 0 bases and J by 3 bases; unmatched bases: 2. CDR3 in DNA: TGTGCCAGCAGCTTAGCAGGGGACAGCTACGAGCAGTACTTC. Residues: CASSLAGDSYEQYF.

The V call is TRBV4-2, the J call TRBJ1-1; D may be TRBD1 (6 bases). Trimming removed 1 base from V and 2 bases from J, with 11 bases in between. Germline V gene sequence: CDR1 LGHNA, CDR2 YNFKEQ. The CDR3 contains 15 residues. The CDR3: CASSQAYRVNTEAFF. The CDR3 nucleotides are TGTGCCAGCAGCCAAGCGTACAGGGTTAACACTGAAGCTTTCTTT.

The gene calls are TRBV21-1 and TRBJ2-2; the table names TRBD1, a call not compared with the DNA. TRBV21-1 is noted as a pseudogene. The CDR3 sequence is 16 residues long. In DNA form, the CDR3 reads TGTGCCAGCAGCAAAGAATCGAGCAGGGGTCCCGGGGAGCTGTTTTTT. This sequence encodes CASSKESSRGPGELFF.

This chain links TRBV7-8 with TRBJ2-3; 11 nucleotides match TRBD2. This CDR3 has 14 amino acids. The V segment lost 4 bases and the J segment 3 bases; nucleotides outside the gene matches: 0. The germline V gene encodes CDR1 SGHVS and CDR2 FQNEAQ. CDR3 sequence (DNA): TGTGCCAGCAGCTCTAGCGGGAGGACAGATACGCAGTATTTT. Translating gives CASSSSGRTDTQYF.

J is TRBJ2-7 and V is TRBV3-1 (or the pseudogene TRBV3-2), with D tentatively TRBD2 (6 bases). CDR1 and CDR2 from the germline V gene are LGHDT and YNNKEL (reference sequence). The V gene lost 4 bases and the J gene lost 4 bases, with 11 bases spanning the gap. This CDR3 contains 13 residues. The CDR3: CASSPGLKYEQYF. The CDR3 DNA reads TGTGCCAGCAGCCCGGGACTGAAGTACGAGCAGTACTTC.

CDR3 nucleotides: TGTGCCAGTAGTATCGGCGGACTAGCAATCGCAGAGACCCAGTACTTC. This codes for CASSIGGLAIAETQYF. V and J are TRBV19 and TRBJ2-5, with TRBD2 identical over 8 bases. Germline CDR1 LNHDA, CDR2 SQIVND (reference sequence). The CDR3 totals 16 residues. Trimming took 3 bases from V and 4 from J; bases not matched to a gene: 10.